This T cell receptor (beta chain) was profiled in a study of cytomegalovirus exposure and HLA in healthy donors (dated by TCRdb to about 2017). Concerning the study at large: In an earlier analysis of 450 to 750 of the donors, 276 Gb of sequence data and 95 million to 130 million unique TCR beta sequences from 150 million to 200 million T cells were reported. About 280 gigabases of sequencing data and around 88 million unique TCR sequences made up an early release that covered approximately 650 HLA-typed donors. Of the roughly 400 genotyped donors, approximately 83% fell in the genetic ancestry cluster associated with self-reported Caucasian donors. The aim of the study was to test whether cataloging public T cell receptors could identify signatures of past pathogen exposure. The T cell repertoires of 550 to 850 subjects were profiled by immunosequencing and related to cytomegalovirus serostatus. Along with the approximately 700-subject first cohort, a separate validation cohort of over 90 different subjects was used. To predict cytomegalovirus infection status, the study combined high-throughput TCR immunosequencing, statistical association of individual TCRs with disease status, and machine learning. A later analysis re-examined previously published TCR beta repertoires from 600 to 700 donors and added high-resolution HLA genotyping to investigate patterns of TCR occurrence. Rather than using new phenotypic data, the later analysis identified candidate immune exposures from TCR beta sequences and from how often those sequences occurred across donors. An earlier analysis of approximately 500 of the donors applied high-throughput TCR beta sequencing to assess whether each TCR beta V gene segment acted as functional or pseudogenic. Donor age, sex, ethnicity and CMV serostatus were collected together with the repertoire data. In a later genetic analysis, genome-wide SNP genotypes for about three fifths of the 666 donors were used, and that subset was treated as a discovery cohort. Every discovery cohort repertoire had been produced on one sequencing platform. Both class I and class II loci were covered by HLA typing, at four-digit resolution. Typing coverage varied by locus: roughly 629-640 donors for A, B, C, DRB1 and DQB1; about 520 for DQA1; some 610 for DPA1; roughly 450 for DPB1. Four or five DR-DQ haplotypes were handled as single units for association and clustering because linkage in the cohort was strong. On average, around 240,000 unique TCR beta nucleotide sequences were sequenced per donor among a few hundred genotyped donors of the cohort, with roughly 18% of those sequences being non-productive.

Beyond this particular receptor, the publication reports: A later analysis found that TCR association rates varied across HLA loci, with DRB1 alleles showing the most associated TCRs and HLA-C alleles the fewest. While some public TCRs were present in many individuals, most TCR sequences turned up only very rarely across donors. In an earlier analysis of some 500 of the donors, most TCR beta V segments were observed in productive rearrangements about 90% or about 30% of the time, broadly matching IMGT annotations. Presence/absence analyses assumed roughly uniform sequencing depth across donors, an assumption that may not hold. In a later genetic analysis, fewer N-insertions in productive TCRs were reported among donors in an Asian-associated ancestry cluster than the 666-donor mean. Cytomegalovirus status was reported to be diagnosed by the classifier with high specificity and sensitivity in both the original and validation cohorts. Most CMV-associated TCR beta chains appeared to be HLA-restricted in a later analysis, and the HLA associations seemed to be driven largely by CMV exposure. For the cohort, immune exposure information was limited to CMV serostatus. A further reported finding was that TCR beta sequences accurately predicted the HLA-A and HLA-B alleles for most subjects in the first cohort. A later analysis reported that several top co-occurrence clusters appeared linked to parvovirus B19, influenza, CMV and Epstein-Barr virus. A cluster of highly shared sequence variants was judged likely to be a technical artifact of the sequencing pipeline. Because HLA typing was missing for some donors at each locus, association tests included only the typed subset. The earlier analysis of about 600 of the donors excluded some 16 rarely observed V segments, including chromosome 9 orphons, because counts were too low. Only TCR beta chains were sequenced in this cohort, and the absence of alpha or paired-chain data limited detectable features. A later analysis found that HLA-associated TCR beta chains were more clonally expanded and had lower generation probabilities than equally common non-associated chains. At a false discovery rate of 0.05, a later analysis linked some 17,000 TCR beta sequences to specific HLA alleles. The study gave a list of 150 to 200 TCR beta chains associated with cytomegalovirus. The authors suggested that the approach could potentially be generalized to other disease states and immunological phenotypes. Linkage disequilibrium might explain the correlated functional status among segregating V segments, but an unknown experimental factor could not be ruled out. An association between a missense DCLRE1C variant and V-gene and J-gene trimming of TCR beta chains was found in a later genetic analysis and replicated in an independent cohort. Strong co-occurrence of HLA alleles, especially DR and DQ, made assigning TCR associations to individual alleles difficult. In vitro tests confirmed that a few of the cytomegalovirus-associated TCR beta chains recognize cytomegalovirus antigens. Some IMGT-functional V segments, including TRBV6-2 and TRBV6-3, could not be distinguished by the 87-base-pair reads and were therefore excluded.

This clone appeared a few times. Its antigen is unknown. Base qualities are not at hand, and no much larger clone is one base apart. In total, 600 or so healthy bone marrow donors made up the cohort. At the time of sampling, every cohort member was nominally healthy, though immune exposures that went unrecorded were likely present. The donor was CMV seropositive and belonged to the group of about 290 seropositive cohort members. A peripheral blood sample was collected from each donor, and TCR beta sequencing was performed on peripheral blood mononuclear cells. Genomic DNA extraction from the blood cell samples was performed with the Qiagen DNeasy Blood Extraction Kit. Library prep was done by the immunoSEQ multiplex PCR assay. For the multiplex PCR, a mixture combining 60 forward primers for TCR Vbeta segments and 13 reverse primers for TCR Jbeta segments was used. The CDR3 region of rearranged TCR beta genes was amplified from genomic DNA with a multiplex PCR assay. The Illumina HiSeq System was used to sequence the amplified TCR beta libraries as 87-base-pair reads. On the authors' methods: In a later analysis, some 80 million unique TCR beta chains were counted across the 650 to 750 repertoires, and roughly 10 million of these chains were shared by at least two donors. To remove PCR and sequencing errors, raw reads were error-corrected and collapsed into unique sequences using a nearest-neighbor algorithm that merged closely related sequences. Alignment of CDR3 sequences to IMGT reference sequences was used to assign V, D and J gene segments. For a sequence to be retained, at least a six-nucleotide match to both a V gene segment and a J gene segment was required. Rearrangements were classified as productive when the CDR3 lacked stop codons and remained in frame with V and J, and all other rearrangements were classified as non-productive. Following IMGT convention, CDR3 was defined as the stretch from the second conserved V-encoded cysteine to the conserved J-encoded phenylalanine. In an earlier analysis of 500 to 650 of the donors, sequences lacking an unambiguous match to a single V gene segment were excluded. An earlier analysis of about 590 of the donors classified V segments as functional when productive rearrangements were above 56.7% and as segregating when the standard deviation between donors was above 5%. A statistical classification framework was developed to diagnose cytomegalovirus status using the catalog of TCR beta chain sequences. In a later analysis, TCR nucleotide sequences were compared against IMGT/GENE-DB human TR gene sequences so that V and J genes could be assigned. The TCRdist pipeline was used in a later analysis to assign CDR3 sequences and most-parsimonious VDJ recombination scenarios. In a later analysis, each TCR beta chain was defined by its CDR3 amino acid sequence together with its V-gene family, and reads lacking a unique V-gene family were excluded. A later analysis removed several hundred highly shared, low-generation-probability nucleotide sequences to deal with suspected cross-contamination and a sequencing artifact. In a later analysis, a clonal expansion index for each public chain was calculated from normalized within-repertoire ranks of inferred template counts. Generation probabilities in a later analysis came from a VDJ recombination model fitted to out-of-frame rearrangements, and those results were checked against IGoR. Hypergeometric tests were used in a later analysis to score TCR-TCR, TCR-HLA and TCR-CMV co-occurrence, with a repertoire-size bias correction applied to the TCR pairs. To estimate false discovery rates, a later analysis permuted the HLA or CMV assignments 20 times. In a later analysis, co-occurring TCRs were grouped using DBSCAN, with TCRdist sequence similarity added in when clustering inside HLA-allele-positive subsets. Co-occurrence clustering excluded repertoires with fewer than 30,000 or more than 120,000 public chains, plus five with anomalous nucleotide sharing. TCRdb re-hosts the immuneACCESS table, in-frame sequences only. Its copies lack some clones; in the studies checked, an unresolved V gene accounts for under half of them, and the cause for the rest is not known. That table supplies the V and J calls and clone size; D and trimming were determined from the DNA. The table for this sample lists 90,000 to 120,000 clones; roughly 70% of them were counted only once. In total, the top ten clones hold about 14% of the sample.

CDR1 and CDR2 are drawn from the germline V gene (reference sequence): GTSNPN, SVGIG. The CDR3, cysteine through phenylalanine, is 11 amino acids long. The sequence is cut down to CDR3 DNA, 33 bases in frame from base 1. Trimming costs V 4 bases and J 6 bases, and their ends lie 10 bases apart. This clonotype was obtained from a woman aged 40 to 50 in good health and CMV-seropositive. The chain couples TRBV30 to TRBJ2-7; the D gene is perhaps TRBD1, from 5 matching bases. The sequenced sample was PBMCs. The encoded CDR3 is CAWTRQFEQYF. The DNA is TGTGCCTGGACCCGACAGTTCGAGCAGTACTTC. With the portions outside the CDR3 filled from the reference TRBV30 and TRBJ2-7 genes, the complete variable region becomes SQTIHQWPATLVQPVGSPLSLECTVEGTSNPNLYWYRQAAGRGLQLLFYSVGIGQISSEVPQNLSASRPQDRQFILSSKKLLLSDSGFYLCAWTRQFEQYFGPGTRLTVT.